This T cell receptor (beta chain) was captured by sequencing in a study of blood T cell repertoires in COVID-19. Study context: Sites in the United States, Italy and Spain provided acute and convalescent COVID-19 samples. In each case, the material was cDNA or gDNA derived from T cells, B-cell-depleted T cells, or PBMCs.

This CDR3 is built from 12 residues. V was shortened by 3 bases and J by 9 bases, with 11 bases between the two germline ends. The germline gives CDR1 SGHRS, CDR2 YFSETQ. Authors' processing steps: Amplification of reference gene primers provided the estimated nucleated cell counts. TCRdb's copy holds only in-frame clones and misses some; the assay was immunoSEQ multiplex PCR. V and J calls and clone size are those listed in that table; D and trimming were worked out from the DNA. This table holds 650,000 to 800,000 clones, about 87% found once. V gene TRBV5-1 combines with J gene TRBJ2-3; D is unclear. This receptor was taken from a woman aged 18-29 years with acute or convalescent COVID-19. Material: peripheral blood. The CDR3 nucleotides read TGCGCCAGCAGCTCGAAGACTGAGACGCAGTATTTT. As protein: CASSSKTETQYF.